This T cell receptor beta chain was captured by sequencing in a study of cytomegalovirus exposure and HLA in healthy donors. A remark on this clone: Its cognate antigen is unknown.

This CDR3 comprises 14 residues. V dropped 2 bases and J dropped 4; count of bases not matched to a gene: 4. Germline V gene sequence: CDR1 SGHTA, CDR2 FQGTGA. Primers: 60 Vbeta forward and 13 Jbeta reverse. Only in-frame clones appear in the TCRdb table, and some are missing; sequencing was by immunoSEQ multiplex PCR. The data contain 150,000 to 200,000 clones, around 75% of them seen just once; the ten biggest clones take up around 10%. Findings and caveats of the study: Reports showed the classifier diagnosing cytomegalovirus status with high specificity and sensitivity.

The sequence derives from a man aged 18 to 30 in good health and CMV-seropositive. The V call is TRBV7-3, the J call TRBJ2-7, with 8 bases that match TRBD2. Sequencing input: PBMCs. The CDR3 spells CASSLAGGQYEQYF. The CDR3 DNA follows: TGTGCCAGCAGCTTAGCGGGAGGTCAATACGAGCAGTACTTC.